These T cell receptor beta chains were read from a single sample in a study of early T cells in non-severe SARS-CoV-2 infection. TCRdb itself ran the 5' RACE reads through MiXCR, one entry per CDR3 protein. The data hold over 45,000 distinct CDR3 sequences, with over 9.5% observed a single time. Specimen: whole blood. These receptors originate from an adult who was a healthcare worker with PCR-confirmed SARS-CoV-2 infection or an uninfected control (not recorded which). The CDR3 runs from the conserved cysteine through the conserved F or W. The order of the fields is V gene, J gene, D gene, clone size, CDR3 DNA, CDR3 protein. A D gene is named only where the DNA matches it firmly. Rows may omit the clone size; those that give it use once, few, many or a size class.

V gene: TRBV27
J gene: TRBJ1-5
D gene: -
clone size: few
CDR3 DNA: TGTGCCAGCAGTTTAGAGGGGACCTATAGCAATCAGCCCCAGCATTTT
CDR3 protein: CASSLEGTYSNQPQHF

V gene: TRBV28
J gene: TRBJ2-3
D gene: -
clone size: -
CDR3 DNA: TGTGCCAGCAGTTTGCCTCATACACTTACAGATACGCAGTATTTT
CDR3 protein: CASSLPHTLTDTQYF

V gene: TRBV5-1
J gene: TRBJ2-5
D gene: -
clone size: -
CDR3 DNA: TGCGCCAGCAGCTTGGAGGGACAAGAGACCCAGTACTTC
CDR3 protein: CASSLEGQETQYF

V gene: TRBV6-2/TRBV6-3
J gene: TRBJ2-5
D gene: TRBD2
clone size: many
CDR3 DNA: TGTGCCAGCAGTTCCCGGTTGACGGGAGGGTCGGCGCGTTACTTC
CDR3 protein: CASSSRLTGGSARYF

V gene: TRBV6-2/TRBV6-3
J gene: TRBJ2-7
D gene: -
clone size: many
CDR3 DNA: TGTGCCAGCAGTTACTCGGGCAGATACTACGAGCAGTACTTC
CDR3 protein: CASSYSGRYYEQYF

V gene: TRBV2
J gene: TRBJ2-7
D gene: -
clone size: many
CDR3 DNA: TGTGCCAGCGGGGAGGTTTACGAGCAGTACTTC
CDR3 protein: CASGEVYEQYF

V gene: TRBV5-1
J gene: TRBJ2-7
D gene: TRBD1
clone size: -
CDR3 DNA: TGCGCCAGCAGCATAAGCACAGGGGGCGAGCAGTACTTC
CDR3 protein: CASSISTGGEQYF

V gene: TRBV7-9
J gene: TRBJ2-3
D gene: TRBD2
clone size: -
CDR3 DNA: TGTGCCAGCAGCTCTAGCGGGAGGGCAGATACGCAGTATTTT
CDR3 protein: CASSSSGRADTQYF

V gene: TRBV29-1
J gene: TRBJ2-1
D gene: -
clone size: many
CDR3 DNA: TGCAGCGTTGAAAACGATACTTTTGATTGGGCCTACAATGAGCAGTTCTTC
CDR3 protein: CSVENDTFDWAYNEQFF

V gene: TRBV27
J gene: TRBJ1-5
D gene: -
clone size: -
CDR3 DNA: TGTGCCAGCAGGCTTGCGGGCAATCAGCCCCAGCATTTT
CDR3 protein: CASRLAGNQPQHF

V gene: TRBV3-1
J gene: TRBJ1-1
D gene: TRBD1
clone size: few
CDR3 DNA: TGTGCCAGCAGCCAAGGACAGGGAACGACAGCGGTTTTCTTT
CDR3 protein: CASSQGQGTTAVFF

V gene: TRBV29-1
J gene: TRBJ1-2
D gene: -
clone size: many
CDR3 DNA: TGCAGCGCCAACAGGGCTAACTATGGCTACACCTTC
CDR3 protein: CSANRANYGYTF

V gene: TRBV6-2/TRBV6-3
J gene: TRBJ2-3
D gene: -
clone size: many
CDR3 DNA: TGTGCCAGCAGCCCCGTGGGTGCCGCTACAGATACGCAGTATTTT
CDR3 protein: CASSPVGAATDTQYF

V gene: TRBV20-1
J gene: TRBJ2-7
D gene: TRBD2
clone size: many
CDR3 DNA: TGCAGTGCTAGAGAGACTAGCGGTATCTACGAGCAGTACTTC
CDR3 protein: CSARETSGIYEQYF

V gene: TRBV15
J gene: TRBJ2-5
D gene: TRBD2
clone size: few
CDR3 DNA: TGTGCCACCAGCAGCGAAATAGCGGGAGGTCCCGAGACCCAGTACTTC
CDR3 protein: CATSSEIAGGPETQYF

V gene: TRBV7-3
J gene: TRBJ2-5
D gene: TRBD2
clone size: -
CDR3 DNA: TGTGCCAGCAGCATCGGGACTAGCGGAGAGACCCAGTACTTC
CDR3 protein: CASSIGTSGETQYF

V gene: TRBV6-1
J gene: TRBJ2-1
D gene: TRBD1
clone size: many
CDR3 DNA: TGTGCCAGCAGTCAGGGGAAACAGGGGGGTTCTGAGCAGTTCTTC
CDR3 protein: CASSQGKQGGSEQFF

V gene: TRBV9
J gene: TRBJ2-7
D gene: TRBD1
clone size: few
CDR3 DNA: TGTGCCAGCAGCGAAGGACAGGGGGGCTCCTACGAGCAGTACTTC
CDR3 protein: CASSEGQGGSYEQYF

V gene: TRBV3-1
J gene: TRBJ2-3
D gene: TRBD2
clone size: -
CDR3 DNA: TGTGCCAGCCAATCTAGCGGGACCATTACAGATACGCAGTATTTT
CDR3 protein: CASQSSGTITDTQYF

V gene: TRBV29-1
J gene: TRBJ2-7
D gene: -
clone size: few
CDR3 DNA: TGCAGCGTTGAAGGCCCTTCCGGGATCAGGGGCTACGAGCAGTACTTC
CDR3 protein: CSVEGPSGIRGYEQYF

V gene: TRBV11-2
J gene: TRBJ1-6
D gene: -
clone size: few
CDR3 DNA: TGTGCCAGCAGCTTATACGGGGGCCCCGGACAGTCCTATAATTCACCCCTCCACTTT
CDR3 protein: CASSLYGGPGQSYNSPLHF

V gene: TRBV18
J gene: TRBJ2-5
D gene: -
clone size: many
CDR3 DNA: TGTGCCAGCTCACCCCAGTTGGGACAAGAGACCCAGTACTTC
CDR3 protein: CASSPQLGQETQYF

V gene: TRBV27
J gene: TRBJ2-5
D gene: TRBD2
clone size: many
CDR3 DNA: TGTGCCAGCAAGGGACTAGCGGGAGTTGGGGAGACCCAGTACTTC
CDR3 protein: CASKGLAGVGETQYF

V gene: TRBV27
J gene: TRBJ1-4
D gene: -
clone size: many
CDR3 DNA: TGTGCCAGCAGTTTCGAGGCAACTAATGAAAAACTGTTTTTT
CDR3 protein: CASSFEATNEKLFF

V gene: TRBV7-2
J gene: TRBJ2-1
D gene: -
clone size: many
CDR3 DNA: TGTGCCAGCAGCTTAGCGGCAGGGCAGTTCTTC
CDR3 protein: CASSLAAGQFF

V gene: TRBV7-6
J gene: TRBJ2-5
D gene: -
clone size: many
CDR3 DNA: TGTGCCAGCAGCACTACGATGCGGGCCCTAGCGATCCAAGAGACCCAGTACTTC
CDR3 protein: CASSTTMRALAIQETQYF

V gene: TRBV2
J gene: TRBJ2-1
D gene: TRBD2
clone size: many
CDR3 DNA: TGTGCCAGCAGTGGCATAGCGGGAGCGCTGAATGAGCAGTTCTTC
CDR3 protein: CASSGIAGALNEQFF

V gene: TRBV24-1
J gene: TRBJ2-1
D gene: TRBD1
clone size: -
CDR3 DNA: TGTGCCACCAGTGATCTACAGGGGGCGCGGGTCAATGAGCAGTTCTTC
CDR3 protein: CATSDLQGARVNEQFF

V gene: TRBV11-1
J gene: TRBJ2-7
D gene: -
clone size: many
CDR3 DNA: TGTGCCAGCAGCTTTGGGGGTGAGGAGGACGAGCAGTACTTC
CDR3 protein: CASSFGGEEDEQYF

V gene: TRBV5-5
J gene: TRBJ1-2
D gene: -
clone size: many
CDR3 DNA: TGTGCCAGCAGCCGTCCCGGGGTGGACGGCTACACCTTC
CDR3 protein: CASSRPGVDGYTF

V gene: TRBV30
J gene: TRBJ2-1
D gene: TRBD2
clone size: few
CDR3 DNA: TGTGCCTGGAGGACACTAGCGGTTACTAACAATGAGCAGTTCTTC
CDR3 protein: CAWRTLAVTNNEQFF

V gene: TRBV5-1
J gene: TRBJ1-5
D gene: -
clone size: many
CDR3 DNA: TGCGCCAGCAGCTTCACGGGTTTGGATCAGCCCCAGCATTTT
CDR3 protein: CASSFTGLDQPQHF

V gene: TRBV6-2/TRBV6-3
J gene: TRBJ2-1
D gene: TRBD2
clone size: many
CDR3 DNA: TGTGCCAGCAGTTACAGCGGGAGGGTAGGTGAGCAGTTCTTC
CDR3 protein: CASSYSGRVGEQFF

V gene: TRBV29-1
J gene: TRBJ2-1
D gene: TRBD2
clone size: -
CDR3 DNA: TGCAGCGTTGTCGCTAGCGGGAGCCTCAATGAGCAGTTCTTC
CDR3 protein: CSVVASGSLNEQFF

V gene: TRBV7-2
J gene: TRBJ1-6
D gene: -
clone size: many
CDR3 DNA: TGTGCCAGCAGCTTGTCGCAGGGGTTCAATTCACCCCTCCACTTT
CDR3 protein: CASSLSQGFNSPLHF

V gene: TRBV19
J gene: TRBJ2-7
D gene: TRBD2
clone size: many
CDR3 DNA: TGTGCCAGTAGTATTACTAGCGGCACCTCCTACGAGCAGTACTTC
CDR3 protein: CASSITSGTSYEQYF

V gene: TRBV18
J gene: TRBJ1-5
D gene: -
clone size: many
CDR3 DNA: TGTGCCAGCTCACCAGGGGATCAGCCCCAGCATTTT
CDR3 protein: CASSPGDQPQHF

V gene: TRBV7-2
J gene: TRBJ2-7
D gene: -
clone size: many
CDR3 DNA: TGTGCCAGCAGCTCGGTTCCCCCTGGCGAGCAGTACTTC
CDR3 protein: CASSSVPPGEQYF

V gene: TRBV28
J gene: TRBJ1-5
D gene: TRBD1
clone size: many
CDR3 DNA: TGTGCCAGCTTAGACAGGGCGAGTCAGCCCCAGCATTTT
CDR3 protein: CASLDRASQPQHF

V gene: TRBV24-1
J gene: TRBJ1-4
D gene: TRBD1
clone size: few
CDR3 DNA: TGTGCCACCAGCCAGGGGGCCGATGAAAAACTGTTTTTT
CDR3 protein: CATSQGADEKLFF

V gene: TRBV29-1
J gene: TRBJ2-5
D gene: TRBD1
clone size: many
CDR3 DNA: TGCAGCGTGGACAGGGGAAAACGGGAGACCCAGTACTTC
CDR3 protein: CSVDRGKRETQYF